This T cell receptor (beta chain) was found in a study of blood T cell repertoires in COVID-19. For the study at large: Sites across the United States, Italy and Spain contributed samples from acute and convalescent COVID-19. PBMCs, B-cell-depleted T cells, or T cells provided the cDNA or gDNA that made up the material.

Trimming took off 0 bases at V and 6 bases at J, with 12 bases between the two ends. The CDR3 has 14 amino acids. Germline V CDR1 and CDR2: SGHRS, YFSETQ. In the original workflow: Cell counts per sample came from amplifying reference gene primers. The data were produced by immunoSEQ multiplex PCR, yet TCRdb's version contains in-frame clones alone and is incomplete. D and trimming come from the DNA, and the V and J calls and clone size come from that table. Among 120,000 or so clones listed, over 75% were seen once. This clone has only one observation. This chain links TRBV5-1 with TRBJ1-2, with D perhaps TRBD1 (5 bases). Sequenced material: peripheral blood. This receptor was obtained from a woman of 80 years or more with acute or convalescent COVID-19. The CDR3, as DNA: TGCGCCAGCAGCTTGGGGTCGTGGGGCGATGGCTACACCTTC. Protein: CASSLGSWGDGYTF. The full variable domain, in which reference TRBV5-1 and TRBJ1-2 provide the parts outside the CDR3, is KAGVTQTPRYLIKTRGQQVTLSCSPISGHRSVSWYQQTPGQGLQFLFEYFSETQRNKGNFPGRFSGRQFSNSRSEMNVSTLELGDSALYLCASSLGSWGDGYTFGSGTRLTVV.